A selection of T cell receptor beta chains follows, all from one sample in a study of T cell responses to AZD1222 COVID-19 vaccine. TCRdb keeps only in-frame clones here, not all; method: immunoSEQ multiplex PCR. The table shows 150,000 to 200,000 clones, with approximately 89% occurring only once. This specimen was peripheral blood, taken on day 0 of AZD1222 vaccination. Every receptor here comes from an adult in good health. Both conserved end residues are part of each CDR3. A D gene is named only where the DNA matches it firmly.

j_call | d_call | v_call | cdr3_aa
TRBJ1-2 | TRBD1 | TRBV18 | CASSPRQGDGYTF
TRBJ2-7 | . | TRBV5-1 | CASSLVGDGPSKQYF
TRBJ1-2 | . | TRBV28 | CASSFSSGGGGYGYTF
TRBJ2-2 | TRBD1 | TRBV6-5 | CASRTGTGNTGELFF
TRBJ1-1 | . | TRBV6-5 | CASSSTGFNTEAFF
TRBJ2-7 | . | TRBV15 | CATSSRVSYEQYF
TRBJ1-2 | . | TRBV12-3/TRBV12-4 | CASSHGQYGYTF
TRBJ2-7 | . | TRBV7-3 | CASSLRGGGSSYEQYF
TRBJ2-7 | . | TRBV7-9 | CASSLMGNEQYF
TRBJ1-1 | TRBD1 | TRBV28 | CASISGTGVGYTEAFF
TRBJ2-7 | . | TRBV11-3 | CASSLEGVEQYF
TRBJ2-7 | . | TRBV28 | CASRRPGQISYEQYF
TRBJ2-5 | TRBD2 | TRBV3-1/TRBV3-2 | CASSPRAGDHETQYF
TRBJ1-6 | . | TRBV7-2 | CASSIEAGGAGSPLHF
TRBJ1-2 | . | TRBV10-3 | CASLRQDYGYTF
TRBJ1-1 | . | TRBV3-1/TRBV3-2 | CASSQTSRNRVGTEAFF
TRBJ2-7 | . | TRBV5-1 | CASSLVSGTVYEQYF
TRBJ2-2 | TRBD2 | TRBV4-1 | CASSQAKVGGRTGELFF
TRBJ2-1 | TRBD2 | TRBV9 | CASSAGLAGGTEQFF
TRBJ2-5 | . | TRBV27 | CASRTHQVSKETQYF
TRBJ1-5 | . | TRBV19 | CASSAGGSNQPQHF
TRBJ2-7 | . | TRBV11-3 | CASSRSGKPYEQYF
TRBJ1-2 | . | TRBV29-1 | CSAVTGANYGYTF
TRBJ1-4 | . | TRBV28 | CATSDTGGATNEKLFF
TRBJ2-1 | . | TRBV7-3 | CASSASGTAYNEQFF
TRBJ1-1 | . | TRBV12-3/TRBV12-4 | CASSLTSTEAFF
TRBJ2-5 | . | TRBV5-1 | CASSPPGPLGETQYF
TRBJ2-3 | . | TRBV6-4 | CASSERLTDTQYF
TRBJ2-3 | TRBD1 | TRBV9 | CASRESRQGACTDTQYF
TRBJ1-5 | . | TRBV10-1 | CAGYRARAAQPQHF
TRBJ2-1 | . | TRBV11-2 | CASSLSTAVNEQFF
TRBJ2-5 | TRBD2 | TRBV5-8 | CASSLEGSGSGEETQYF
TRBJ2-1 | . | TRBV21-1 | CARVFSGRCSWGRNEQFF
TRBJ2-1 | . | TRBV5-1 | CASSLAQGPPYNEQFF
TRBJ1-2 | . | TRBV28 | CASSLRAYGYTF
TRBJ1-2 | . | TRBV19 | CASSISPNYGYTF
TRBJ1-5 | . | TRBV6-4 | CASSDTDVGFNQPQHF
TRBJ1-2 | . | TRBV27 | CASSLNSANYGYTF
TRBJ1-1 | TRBD1 | TRBV6-5 | CASKRTGLYTEAFF
TRBJ1-2 | . | TRBV3-1/TRBV3-2 | CASSQRGYYGYTF
TRBJ2-2 | . | TRBV19 | CASSVSRSETGELFF
TRBJ2-4 | . | TRBV5-1 | CASSYREVVGNKNIQYF
TRBJ2-3 | TRBD2 | TRBV3-1/TRBV3-2 | CASSVTSGGFSTDTQYF
TRBJ2-1 | TRBD2 | TRBV5-1 | CASSPMMAGGAYNEQFF
TRBJ2-3 | . | TRBV4-3 | CASSQRPGTDTQYF
TRBJ2-7 | . | TRBV11-2 | CASSKGTHRSYEQYF
TRBJ1-4 | . | TRBV24-1 | CATSDSGIGEKLFF
TRBJ1-2 | . | TRBV28 | CASSLLRDGRGNYGYTF
TRBJ1-1 | . | TRBV6-5 | CASSGGGLGGVEAFF
TRBJ2-2 | . | TRBV6-5 | CASKETGTNTGELFF
TRBJ1-5 | . | TRBV9 | CASSAGGNQPQHF
TRBJ2-2 | TRBD2 | TRBV5-8 | CASSYRTSGIGGELFF
TRBJ2-5 | TRBD2 | TRBV9 | CASSPPGGYQETQYF
TRBJ1-3 | . | TRBV3-1/TRBV3-2 | CASSGLVGNTIYF